Listed below are T cell receptor beta chains from one sample, sequenced in a study of early T cells in non-severe SARS-CoV-2 infection. TCRdb reprocessed the 5' RACE reads with MiXCR, giving one entry per CDR3 protein. Altogether some 89,000 distinct CDR3 sequences are present, approximately 9.9% being singletons, with the ten largest covering about 4.5%. The specimen was whole blood, collected at baseline. All receptors come from an adult who was a healthcare worker with PCR-confirmed SARS-CoV-2 infection or an uninfected control (not recorded which). The CDR3 runs from the conserved cysteine through the conserved F or W. Each record gives: V gene, J gene, clone size, D gene, CDR3 protein, CDR3 DNA. D genes are given only for firm matches. Some rows have no size entry. The others give once, few or many, or a class for an expanded clone.

TRBV5-1	TRBJ2-3	.	TRBD2	CASSLSGGTDTQYF	TGCGCCAGCAGCTTGAGCGGGGGCACAGATACGCAGTATTTT
TRBV25-1	TRBJ1-2	.	.	CASSPQTASFWGNYGYTF	TGTGCCAGCAGTCCCCAAACGGCTAGTTTTTGGGGCAACTATGGCTACACCTTC
TRBV7-2	TRBJ1-5	.	.	CASAQQNQPQHF	TGTGCCAGCGCGCAGCAAAATCAGCCCCAGCATTTT
TRBV5-5	TRBJ2-7	.	.	CASSSRTDSYEQYF	TGTGCCAGCAGCTCCCGGACAGACTCCTACGAGCAGTACTTC
TRBV20-1	TRBJ2-3	medium-sized	.	CSAHALVTDTQYF	TGCAGTGCGCACGCACTAGTCACAGATACGCAGTATTTT
TRBV2	TRBJ1-5	many	.	CASSQYGGNQPQHF	TGTGCCAGCAGTCAATACGGGGGCAATCAGCCCCAGCATTTT
TRBV12-5	TRBJ1-2	.	.	CASGLVRYGYTF	TGTGCTAGTGGTTTGGTTCGCTATGGCTACACCTTC
TRBV6-1	TRBJ1-5	many	TRBD1	CASIEGARIQPQHF	TGTGCCAGCATTGAGGGGGCGCGAATTCAGCCCCAGCATTTT
TRBV10-3	TRBJ2-7	many	TRBD2	CAIPRGDGSYEQYF	TGTGCCATCCCCCGGGGGGACGGATCATACGAGCAGTACTTC
TRBV11-2	TRBJ2-2	many	TRBD1	CASSLGPGQANTGELFF	TGTGCCAGCAGCTTAGGCCCGGGACAGGCGAACACCGGGGAGCTGTTTTTT
TRBV10-3	TRBJ1-2	.	TRBD1	CAITGDRANYGYTF	TGTGCCATCACTGGGGACAGAGCTAACTATGGCTACACCTTC
TRBV6-2/TRBV6-3	TRBJ2-7	few	TRBD1	CASSSLDRGQDEQYF	TGTGCCAGCAGTTCCCTTGACAGGGGGCAGGATGAGCAGTACTTC
TRBV30	TRBJ2-7	few	TRBD2	CAWNSGSFEQYF	TGTGCCTGGAATAGCGGGAGCTTCGAGCAGTACTTC
TRBV25-1	TRBJ1-2	many	TRBD1	CASRGPGQGRGGYTF	TGTGCCAGCAGAGGACCGGGACAGGGAAGAGGTGGCTACACCTTC
TRBV7-2	TRBJ1-4	many	.	CASRLTGSVSEKLFF	TGTGCCAGCAGACTTACTGGGTCAGTTAGTGAAAAACTGTTTTTT
TRBV20-1	TRBJ2-3	many	.	CSARLGGSNTDTQYF	TGCAGTGCTAGATTAGGGGGGTCTAACACAGATACGCAGTATTTT
TRBV20-1	TRBJ2-7	few	.	CSARSEQKQYF	TGCAGTGCTAGATCTGAACAGAAGCAGTACTTC
TRBV27	TRBJ1-4	few	.	CASSLRGSNEKLFF	TGTGCCAGCAGTTTAAGGGGGTCTAATGAAAAACTGTTTTTT
TRBV6-4	TRBJ2-1	.	.	CASSASFLGGEQFF	TGTGCCAGCAGTGCGAGTTTCCTCGGTGGTGAGCAGTTCTTC
TRBV20-1	TRBJ2-2	many	TRBD1	CSARARTGNTGELFF	TGCAGTGCTAGAGCTCGGACAGGGAACACCGGGGAGCTGTTTTTT
TRBV20-1	TRBJ2-3	.	TRBD2	CSAAEGLAGGTDTQYF	TGCAGTGCTGCCGAGGGACTAGCGGGAGGCACAGATACGCAGTATTTT
TRBV30	TRBJ2-3	few	.	CAWSVRGDTQYF	TGTGCCTGGAGTGTACGGGGGGATACGCAGTATTTT
TRBV27	TRBJ1-1	many	.	CASSSLPGAYTEAFF	TGTGCCAGCAGTTCTCTCCCGGGGGCTTACACTGAAGCTTTCTTT
TRBV6-2/TRBV6-3	TRBJ2-3	.	.	CASSYMGAPDGSDTQYF	TGTGCCAGCAGTTACATGGGAGCCCCGGATGGATCAGATACGCAGTATTTT
TRBV20-1	TRBJ1-4	.	TRBD1	CSADREGEKLFF	TGCAGTGCCGACAGGGAAGGTGAAAAACTGTTTTTT
TRBV2	TRBJ2-6	few	.	CASSDRVTGANVLTF	TGTGCCAGCAGTGACAGGGTTACTGGGGCCAACGTCCTGACTTTC
TRBV14	TRBJ1-2	few	.	CASSQDTYYGYTF	TGTGCCAGCAGCCAAGATACGTACTATGGCTACACCTTC
TRBV7-9	TRBJ2-1	.	TRBD2	CASSGRTSGSKNEQFF	TGTGCCAGCAGCGGACGGACTAGCGGGAGTAAAAATGAGCAGTTCTTC
TRBV18	TRBJ1-5	few	TRBD1	CASSYLSSGTGPLAQHF	TGTGCCAGCTCGTATCTATCGTCCGGGACAGGGCCCCTGGCCCAGCATTTT
TRBV3-1	TRBJ2-3	many	.	CASSLRGHATDTQYF	TGTGCCAGCAGCCTCCGGGGACACGCCACAGATACGCAGTATTTT
TRBV11-2	TRBJ2-2	.	.	CASSLDFNRANTGELFF	TGTGCCAGCAGCTTAGACTTCAACAGAGCGAACACCGGGGAGCTGTTTTTT
TRBV18	TRBJ2-3	few	.	CASSRTDTQYF	TGTGCCAGCTCACGAACAGATACGCAGTATTTT
TRBV6-6	TRBJ1-1	many	TRBD1	CASSYTDRARVAFF	TGTGCCAGCAGTTACACCGACAGGGCCAGGGTAGCTTTCTTT
TRBV9	TRBJ2-3	.	TRBD2	CASSVVASGSDTDTQYF	TGTGCCAGCAGCGTAGTGGCTAGCGGGAGTGACACAGATACGCAGTATTTT
TRBV24-1	TRBJ2-6	many	.	CATSDDGANVLTF	TGTGCCACCAGTGATGATGGGGCCAACGTCCTGACTTTC
TRBV29-1	TRBJ2-1	.	TRBD1	CSVDRTGVNEQFF	TGCAGCGTTGACCGGACAGGGGTCAATGAGCAGTTCTTC
TRBV18	TRBJ2-2	.	.	CASSPYSGSANTGELFF	TGTGCCAGCTCACCATATTCTGGCAGCGCGAACACCGGGGAGCTGTTTTTT
TRBV14	TRBJ1-6	few	TRBD1	CASSQGRTGYSPLHF	TGTGCCAGCAGCCAGGGTCGGACAGGCTATTCACCCCTCCACTTT
TRBV7-2	TRBJ1-2	few	.	CASSPRAAGREGYTF	TGTGCCAGCAGCCCGCGGGCGGCAGGGCGAGAAGGCTACACCTTC